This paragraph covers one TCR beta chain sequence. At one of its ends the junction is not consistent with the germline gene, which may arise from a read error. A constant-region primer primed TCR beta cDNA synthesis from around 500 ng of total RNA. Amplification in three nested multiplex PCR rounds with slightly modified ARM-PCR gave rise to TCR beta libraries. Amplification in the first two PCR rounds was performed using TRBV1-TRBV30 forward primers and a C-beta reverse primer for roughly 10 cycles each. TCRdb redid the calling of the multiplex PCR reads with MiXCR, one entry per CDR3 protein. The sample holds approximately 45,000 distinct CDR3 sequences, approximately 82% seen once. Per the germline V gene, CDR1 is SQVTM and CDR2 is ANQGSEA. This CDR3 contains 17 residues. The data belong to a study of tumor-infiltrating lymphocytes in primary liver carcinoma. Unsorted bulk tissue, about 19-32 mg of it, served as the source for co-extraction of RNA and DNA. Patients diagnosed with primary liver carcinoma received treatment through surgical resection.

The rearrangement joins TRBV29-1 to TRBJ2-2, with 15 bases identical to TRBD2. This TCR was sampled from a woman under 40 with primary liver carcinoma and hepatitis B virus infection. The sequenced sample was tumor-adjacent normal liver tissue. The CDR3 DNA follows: TGCAGCGTTGCGGGGACTAGCGGGAGGCCGAACGCCGGGGAGCTGCTTTTT. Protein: CSVAGTSGRPNAGELLF.